This T cell receptor beta chain was documented in a study of T cell responses to AZD1222 COVID-19 vaccine. Assay used: immunoSEQ multiplex PCR; TCRdb lists only in-frame clones, some missing. The table lists 75,000 to 95,000 clones, roughly 85% of them singletons. Study-wide results and caveats: Repertoires were collected only later (after the peak T cell response had occurred). Spike was spanned by vaccine-associated CD4 TCRs, which were dominant at 160-218 and 743-854. At baseline, seropositivity was found in only 5 to 7 AZD1222 recipients.

The CDR3 sequence is 14 residues long. Germline assignment: CDR1 MNHEY and CDR2 SVGEGT. Pooling was applied to second doses at about 4 or about 12 weeks. Comment on this clone: Its antigen is undetermined. At one of its ends the junction is not consistent with the germline gene, which may arise from a read error. Within the sample, other DNA sequences also encode this same CDR3.

The source was peripheral blood, collected 28 days after the second AZD1222 dose. The chain employs TRBV6-2 or TRBV6-3 and TRBJ2-1; D perhaps matches TRBD2 (5 bases). The TCR sequence derives from an adult who received the AZD1222 COVID-19 vaccine. The CDR3 nucleotides read TGTGCTAGCAGTTGGACTTCCTCCTACAATGAGCAGTTCTTC. This gives the protein CASSWTSSYNEQFF.